Included here is one T cell receptor (beta chain) sequence, with context. This clone's antigen is unknown. No much larger clone exists at a distance of one base, and base qualities are not known. The method behind the library was RT-PCR. The sample was run on an Illumina HiSeq 2500. The public reads were reprocessed in TCRdb via fastp at Q25 and MiXCR, keeping in-frame beta chains. All rows with the same CDR3 protein become a single entry with the most common DNA and genes. This sample lists 650,000 to 850,000 distinct CDR3 sequences; approximately 13% were detected once. The top ten constitute around 6.5% of the sample. The CDR3 measures 15 amino acids from cysteine to phenylalanine. Of all the DNA, just the CDR3 is kept, 45 bases in frame from base 1. V is pruned by 4 bases and J by 5 bases, leaving 8 bases of the junction without a gene match. This record belongs to a study of response to subunit inactivated influenza vaccine (dated by TCRdb to 2016 to 2019). For the study in its entirety: Deep quantitative profiling of the T cell receptor repertoire was used in the study to follow responses to a trivalent subunit inactivated influenza vaccine.

Results and caveats for the whole study, not just this receptor: The authors proposed that each seasonal influenza vaccination may bring in only a limited number of new T cells.

The rearranged chain carries TRBV12-3 or TRBV12-4 and TRBJ2-7; TRBD1 lines up with 10 middle nucleotides. The sample consisted of PBMCs from blood, taken less than 15 days before vaccination. The receptor comes from a man over 45 who received an inactivated influenza vaccine. Donor details come from another sample of the same person, matched by shared clones. The encoded CDR3 is CASSSPGTGDHEQYF. DNA sequence: TGTGCCAGCAGTTCCCCCGGGACAGGGGACCACGAGCAGTACTTC.